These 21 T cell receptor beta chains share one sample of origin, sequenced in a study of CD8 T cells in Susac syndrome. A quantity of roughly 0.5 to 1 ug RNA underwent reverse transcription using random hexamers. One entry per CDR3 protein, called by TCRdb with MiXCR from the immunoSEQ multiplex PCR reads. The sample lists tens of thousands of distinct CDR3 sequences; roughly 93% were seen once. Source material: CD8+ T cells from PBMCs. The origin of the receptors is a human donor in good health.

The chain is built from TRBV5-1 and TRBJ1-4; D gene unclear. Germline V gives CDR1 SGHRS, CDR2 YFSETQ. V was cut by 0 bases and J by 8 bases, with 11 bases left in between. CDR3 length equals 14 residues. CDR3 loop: CASSLAGGYEKLFF. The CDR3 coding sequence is TGCGCCAGCAGCTTGGCCGGAGGGTACGAAAAACTGTTTTTT.

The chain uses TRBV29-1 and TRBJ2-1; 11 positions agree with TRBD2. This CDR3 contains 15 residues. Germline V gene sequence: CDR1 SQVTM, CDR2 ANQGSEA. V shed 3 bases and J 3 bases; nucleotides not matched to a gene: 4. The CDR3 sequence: CSVDTSGRVYNEQFF. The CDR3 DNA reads TGCAGCGTTGATACTAGCGGGAGAGTCTACAATGAGCAGTTCTTC.

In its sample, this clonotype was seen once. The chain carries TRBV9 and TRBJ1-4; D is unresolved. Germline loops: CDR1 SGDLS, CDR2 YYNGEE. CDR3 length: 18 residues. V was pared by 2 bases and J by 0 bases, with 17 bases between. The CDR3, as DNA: TGTGCCAGCAGCGTCGCTAGGGAAGGTATTGCAACTAATGAAAAACTGTTTTTT. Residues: CASSVAREGIATNEKLFF.

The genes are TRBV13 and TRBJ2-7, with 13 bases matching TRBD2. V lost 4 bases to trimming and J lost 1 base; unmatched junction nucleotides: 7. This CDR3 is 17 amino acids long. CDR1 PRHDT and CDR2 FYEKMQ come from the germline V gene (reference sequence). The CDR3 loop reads CASSYRLAGGLSYEQYF. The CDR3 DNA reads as TGTGCCAGCAGCTATAGACTAGCGGGGGGCCTATCCTACGAGCAGTACTTC.

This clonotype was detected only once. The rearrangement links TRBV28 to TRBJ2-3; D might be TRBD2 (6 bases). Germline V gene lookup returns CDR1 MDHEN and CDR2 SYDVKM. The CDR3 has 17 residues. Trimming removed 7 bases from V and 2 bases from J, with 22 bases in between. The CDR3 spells CASTLQRASSLTDTQYF. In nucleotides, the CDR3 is TGTGCCAGCACCCTACAGCGGGCGTCTTCCCTCACAGATACGCAGTATTTT.

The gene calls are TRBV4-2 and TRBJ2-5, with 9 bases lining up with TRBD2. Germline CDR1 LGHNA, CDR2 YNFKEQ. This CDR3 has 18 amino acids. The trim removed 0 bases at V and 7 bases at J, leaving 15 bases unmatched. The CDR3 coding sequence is TGTGCCAGCAGCCAAGATCGGTCTAGCGGGGAAGGGTCGGGGACCCAGTACTTC. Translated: CASSQDRSSGEGSGTQYF.

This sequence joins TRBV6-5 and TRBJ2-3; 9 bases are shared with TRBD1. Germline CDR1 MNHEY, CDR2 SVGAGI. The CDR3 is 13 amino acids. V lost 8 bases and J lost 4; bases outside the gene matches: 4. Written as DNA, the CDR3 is TGTGCCAGCGGGACAGGGAAGGCAGATACGCAGTATTTT. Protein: CASGTGKADTQYF.

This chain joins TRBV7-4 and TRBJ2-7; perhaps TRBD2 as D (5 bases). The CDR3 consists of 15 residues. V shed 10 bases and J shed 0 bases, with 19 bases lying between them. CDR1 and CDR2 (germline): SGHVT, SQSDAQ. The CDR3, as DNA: TGTGCCAACCGGAGTACTAGTGCTAGCTCCTACGAGCAGTACGTC. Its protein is CANRSTSASSYEQYV.

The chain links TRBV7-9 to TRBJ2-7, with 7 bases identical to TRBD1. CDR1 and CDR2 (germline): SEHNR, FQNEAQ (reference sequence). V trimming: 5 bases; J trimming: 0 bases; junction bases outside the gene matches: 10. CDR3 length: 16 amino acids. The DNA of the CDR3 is TGTGCCAGCAGCGGAACGGGACAGTTGAGCTCCTACGAGCAGTACGTC. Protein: CASSGTGQLSSYEQYV.

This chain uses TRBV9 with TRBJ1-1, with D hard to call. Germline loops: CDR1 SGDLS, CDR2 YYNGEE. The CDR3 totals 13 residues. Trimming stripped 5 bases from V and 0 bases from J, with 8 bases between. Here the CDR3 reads CASRDGVNTEAFF. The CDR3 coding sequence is TGTGCCAGCAGGGACGGGGTGAACACTGAAGCTTTCTTT.

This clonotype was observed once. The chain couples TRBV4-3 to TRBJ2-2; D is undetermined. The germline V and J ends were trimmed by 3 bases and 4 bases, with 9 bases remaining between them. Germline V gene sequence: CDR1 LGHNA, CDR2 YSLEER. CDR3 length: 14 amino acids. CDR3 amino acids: CASSHPRVTGELFF. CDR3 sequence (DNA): TGCGCCAGCAGCCACCCAAGGGTCACCGGGGAGCTGTTTTTT.

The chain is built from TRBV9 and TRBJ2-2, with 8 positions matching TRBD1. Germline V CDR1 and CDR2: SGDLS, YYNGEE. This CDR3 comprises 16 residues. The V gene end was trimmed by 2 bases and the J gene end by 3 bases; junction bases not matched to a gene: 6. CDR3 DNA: TGTGCCAGCAGCGTGGCACAGGGGGTTCACACCGGGGAGCTGTTTTTT. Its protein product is CASSVAQGVHTGELFF.

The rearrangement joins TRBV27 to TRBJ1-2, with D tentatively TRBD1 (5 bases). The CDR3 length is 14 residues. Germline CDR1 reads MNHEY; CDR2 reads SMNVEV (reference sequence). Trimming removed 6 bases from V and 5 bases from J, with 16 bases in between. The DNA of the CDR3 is TGTGCCAGCAGACATACCGGGACGGATTATGGCTACACCTTC. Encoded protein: CASRHTGTDYGYTF.

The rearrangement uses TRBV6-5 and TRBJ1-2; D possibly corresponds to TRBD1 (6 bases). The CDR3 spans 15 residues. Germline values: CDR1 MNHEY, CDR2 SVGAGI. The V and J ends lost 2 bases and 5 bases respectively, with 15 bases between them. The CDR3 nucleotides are TGTGCCAGCAGTTACGTGGGGGGCGAGGGATATGGCTACACCTTC. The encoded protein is CASSYVGGEGYGYTF.

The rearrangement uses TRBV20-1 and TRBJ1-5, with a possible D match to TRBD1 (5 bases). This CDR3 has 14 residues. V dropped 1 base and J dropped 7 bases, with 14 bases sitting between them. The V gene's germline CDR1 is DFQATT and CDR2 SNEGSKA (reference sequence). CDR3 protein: CSARAEGIGQPQHF. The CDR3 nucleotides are TGCAGTGCTAGAGCGGAGGGGATAGGGCAGCCCCAGCATTTT.

The CDR3 DNA sequence: TGTGCCAGCAGCTTCGGGGACTCGGGGTCCTATGGCTACACCTTC. The encoded protein is CASSFGDSGSYGYTF. The V call is TRBV7-9, the J call TRBJ1-2; TRBD1 is a possible D gene (5 bases). The germline V gene has CDR1 SEHNR and CDR2 FQNEAQ (reference sequence). V was cut by 3 bases and J by 4 bases, with 15 bases left in between. This CDR3 has 15 residues. The whole variable domain, filled in from reference TRBV7-9 and TRBJ1-2, reads DTGVSQNPRHKITKRGQNVTFRCDPISEHNRLYWYRQTLGQGPEFLTYFQNEAQLEKSRLLSDRFSAERPKGSFSTLEIQRTEQGDSAMYLCASSFGDSGSYGYTFGSGTRLTVV.

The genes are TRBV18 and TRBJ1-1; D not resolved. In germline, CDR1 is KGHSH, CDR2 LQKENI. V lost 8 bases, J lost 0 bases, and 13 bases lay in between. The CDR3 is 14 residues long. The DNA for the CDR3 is TGTGCCAGCCATGAGAGGACGGTGAACACTGAAGCTTTCTTT. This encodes CASHERTVNTEAFF.

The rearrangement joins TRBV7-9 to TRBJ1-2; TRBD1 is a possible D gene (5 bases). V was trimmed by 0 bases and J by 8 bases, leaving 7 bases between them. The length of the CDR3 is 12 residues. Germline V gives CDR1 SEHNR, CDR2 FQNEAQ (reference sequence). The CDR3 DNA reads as TGTGCCAGCAGCTTAGCGGAGGGGGGCTACACCTTC. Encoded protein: CASSLAEGGYTF.

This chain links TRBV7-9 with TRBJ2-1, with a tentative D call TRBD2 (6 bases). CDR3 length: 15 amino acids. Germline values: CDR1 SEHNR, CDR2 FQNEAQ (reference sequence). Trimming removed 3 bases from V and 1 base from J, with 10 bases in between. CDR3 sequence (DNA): TGTGCCAGCAGCTTCAGGGAGGCATCCTACAATGAGCAGTTCTTC. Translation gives CASSFREASYNEQFF.

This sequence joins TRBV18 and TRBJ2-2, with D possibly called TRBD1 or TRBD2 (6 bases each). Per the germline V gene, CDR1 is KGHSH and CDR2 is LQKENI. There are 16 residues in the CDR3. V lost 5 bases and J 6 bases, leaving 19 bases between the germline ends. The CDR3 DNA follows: TGTGCCAGCTCAGCACAGGGATCTCTAGCGTCCGGGGAGCTGTTTTTT. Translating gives CASSAQGSLASGELFF.

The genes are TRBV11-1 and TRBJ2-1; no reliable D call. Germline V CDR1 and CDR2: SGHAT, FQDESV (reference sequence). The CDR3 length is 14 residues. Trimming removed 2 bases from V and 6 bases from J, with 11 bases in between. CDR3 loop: CASSLFDRRNEQFF. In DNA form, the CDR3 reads TGTGCCAGCAGCTTATTTGATCGGCGCAATGAGCAGTTCTTC.